This TCR beta chain comes out of a study of cytomegalovirus exposure and HLA in healthy donors. Using immunoSEQ multiplex PCR, the repertoire was profiled, and TCRdb retains in-frame clones only, with some absent. Of 210,000 or so clones listed, 70% to 90% are singletons. The source material was PBMCs. The origin of this receptor is a woman aged 18-29 years in good health and CMV-seronegative.

CDR3 amino acids: CASSVTSSQGSYNEQFF. The CDR3 region has the DNA TGTGCCAGCAGTGTCACCTCCTCCCAGGGCTCCTACAATGAGCAGTTCTTC. V gene TRBV6-1 combines with J gene TRBJ2-1; weak D call: TRBD1 (5 bases). CDR3 length equals 17 residues. V lost 4 bases to trimming and J lost 0 bases, with 16 bases between them. The germline gives CDR1 MNHNS, CDR2 SASEGT.